This T cell receptor beta chain comes out of a study of blood T cells in healthy people across ages. The study recruited healthy Caucasian donors from Russia who were aged about 6 to 100. A remark on this clonotype: This could be a read error, since a much larger clone is one nucleotide away.

This CDR3 comprises 15 residues. CDR1 and CDR2 (germline): SGHRS, YFSETQ. Then a second PCR, running roughly 6 to 11 cycles, was carried out with a sample-barcoded 5' primer and a J-beta primer mix. TCRdb fed the 5' RACE reads into MiXCR, producing one record per CDR3 protein. The table shows 600,000 or so distinct CDR3 sequences, with approximately 30% occurring only once. The clonotype was recovered from a woman over 75 in good health. Sample: blood. The chain employs TRBV5-1 and TRBJ1-4; D unresolved. CDR3 sequence (DNA): TGCGCCAGCAGCTTGGACGGTGCCCTTAATGAAAAACGGTTTTTT. This gives the protein CASSLDGALNEKRFF.